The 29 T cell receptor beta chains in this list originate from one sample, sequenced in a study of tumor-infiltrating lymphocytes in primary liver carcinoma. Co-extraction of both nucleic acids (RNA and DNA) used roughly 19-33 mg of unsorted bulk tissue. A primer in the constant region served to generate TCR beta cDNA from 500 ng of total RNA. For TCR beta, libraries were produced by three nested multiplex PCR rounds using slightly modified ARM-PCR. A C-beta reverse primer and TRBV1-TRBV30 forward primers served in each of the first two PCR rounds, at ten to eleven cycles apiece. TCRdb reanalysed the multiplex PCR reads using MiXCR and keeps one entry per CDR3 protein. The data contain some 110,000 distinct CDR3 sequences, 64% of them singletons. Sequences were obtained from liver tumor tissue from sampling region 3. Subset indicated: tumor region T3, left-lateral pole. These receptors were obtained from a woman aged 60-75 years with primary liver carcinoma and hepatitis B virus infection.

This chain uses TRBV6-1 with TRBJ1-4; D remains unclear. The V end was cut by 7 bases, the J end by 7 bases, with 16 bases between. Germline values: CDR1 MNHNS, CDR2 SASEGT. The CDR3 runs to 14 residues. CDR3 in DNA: TGTGCCAGCAAGGTCGGGAGCTCAGGTGAAAAACTGTTTTTT. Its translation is CASKVGSSGEKLFF.

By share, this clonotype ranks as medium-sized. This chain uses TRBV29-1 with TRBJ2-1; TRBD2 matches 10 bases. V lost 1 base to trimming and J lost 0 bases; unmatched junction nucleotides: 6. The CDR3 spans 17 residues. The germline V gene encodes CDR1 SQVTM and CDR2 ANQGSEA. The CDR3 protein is CSVEVLGTSDSYNEQFF. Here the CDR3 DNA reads TGCAGCGTTGAAGTCCTCGGGACTAGCGACTCCTACAATGAGCAGTTCTTC.

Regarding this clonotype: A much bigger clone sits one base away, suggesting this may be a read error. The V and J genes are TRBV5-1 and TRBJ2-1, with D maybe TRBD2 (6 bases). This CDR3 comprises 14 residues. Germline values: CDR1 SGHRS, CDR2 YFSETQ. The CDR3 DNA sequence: TGCGCCGGCAGCTTGGGAGGAGTTTACAATGAGCAGTTCTTC. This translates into CAGSLGGVYNEQFF.

CDR3 residues: CSVDGSAAGGGGMQYF. The CDR3 nucleotides are TGCAGCGTCGACGGATCCGCGGCGGGAGGTGGCGGTATGCAGTATTTT. This rearrangement joins TRBV29-1 to TRBJ2-3; 8 bases are a match to TRBD2. The germline gives CDR1 SQVTM, CDR2 ANQGSEA. The CDR3 totals 16 residues. The junction had 22 bases not matched to a gene; V was cut back by 6 bases and J by 11 bases.

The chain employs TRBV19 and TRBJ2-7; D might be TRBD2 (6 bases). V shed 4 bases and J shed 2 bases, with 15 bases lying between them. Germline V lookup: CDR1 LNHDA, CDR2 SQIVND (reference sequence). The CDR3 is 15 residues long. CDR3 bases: TGTGCCAGTAGTAGCCCCGGGACTTCAGCCTACGAGCAGTACTTC. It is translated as CASSSPGTSAYEQYF.

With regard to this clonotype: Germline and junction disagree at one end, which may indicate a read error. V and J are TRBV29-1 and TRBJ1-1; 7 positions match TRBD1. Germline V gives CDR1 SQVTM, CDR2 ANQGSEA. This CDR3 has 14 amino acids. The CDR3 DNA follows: TGTAGCGCCCAGTTAGGGGGCGAGTTTATTGAAGCTTTCTTT. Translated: CSAQLGGEFIEAFF.

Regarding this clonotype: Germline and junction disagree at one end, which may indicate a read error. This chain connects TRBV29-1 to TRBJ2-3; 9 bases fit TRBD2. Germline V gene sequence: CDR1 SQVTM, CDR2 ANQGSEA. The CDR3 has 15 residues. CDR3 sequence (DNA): TGCAGCGTTGAACCGATTAGCGGGAGCACAGATACGCTGTATTTT. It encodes CSVEPISGSTDTLYF.

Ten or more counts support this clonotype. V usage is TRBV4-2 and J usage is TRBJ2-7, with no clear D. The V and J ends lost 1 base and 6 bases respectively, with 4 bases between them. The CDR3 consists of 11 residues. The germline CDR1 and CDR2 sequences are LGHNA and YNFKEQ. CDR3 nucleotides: TGTGCCAGCAGCCAAGGCGCCGAGCAGTACTTC. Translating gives CASSQGAEQYF.

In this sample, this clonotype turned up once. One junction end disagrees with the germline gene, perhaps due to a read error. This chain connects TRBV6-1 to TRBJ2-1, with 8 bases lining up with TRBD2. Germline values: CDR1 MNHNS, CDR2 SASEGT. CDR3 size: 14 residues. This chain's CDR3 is CVTRAGDPYNEQFF. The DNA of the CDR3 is TGTGTCACCAGAGCGGGGGACCCCTACAATGAGCAGTTCTTT.

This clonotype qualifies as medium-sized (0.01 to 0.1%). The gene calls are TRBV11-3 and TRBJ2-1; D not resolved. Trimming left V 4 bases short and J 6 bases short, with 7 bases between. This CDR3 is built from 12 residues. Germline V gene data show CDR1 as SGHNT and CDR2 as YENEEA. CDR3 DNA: TGTGCCAGCAGCTCCGGGCGCAATGAGCAGTTCTTC. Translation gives CASSSGRNEQFF.

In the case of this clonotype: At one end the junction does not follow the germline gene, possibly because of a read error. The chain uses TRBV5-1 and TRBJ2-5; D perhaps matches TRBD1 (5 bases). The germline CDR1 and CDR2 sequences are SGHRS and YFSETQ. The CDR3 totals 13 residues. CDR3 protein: CASSPGKQETQYF. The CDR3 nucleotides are TGCGCCAGCAGCCCAGGGAAACAAGAGACCCAGTATTTC. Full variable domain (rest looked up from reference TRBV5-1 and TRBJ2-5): KAGVTQTPRYLIKTRGQQVTLSCSPISGHRSVSWYQQTPGQGLQFLFEYFSETQRNKGNFPGRFSGRQFSNSRSEMNVSTLELGDSALYLCASSPGKQETQYFGPGTRLLVL.

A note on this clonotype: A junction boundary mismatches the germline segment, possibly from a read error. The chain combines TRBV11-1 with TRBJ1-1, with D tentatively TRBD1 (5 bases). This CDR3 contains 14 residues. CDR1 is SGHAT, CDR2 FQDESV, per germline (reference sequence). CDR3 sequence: CASSPNRLNTEALF. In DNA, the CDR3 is TGTGCCAGCAGCCCGAACAGGCTGAACACTGAAGCTCTCTTT.

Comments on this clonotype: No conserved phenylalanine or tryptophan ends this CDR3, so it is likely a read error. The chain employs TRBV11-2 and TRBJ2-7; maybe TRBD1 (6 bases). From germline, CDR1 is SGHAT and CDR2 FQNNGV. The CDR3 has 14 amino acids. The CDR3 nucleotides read TGTGGCAGCAGCCCCCCTTCAGGGGCTAACGAGCAGTACTCC. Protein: CGSSPPSGANEQYS.

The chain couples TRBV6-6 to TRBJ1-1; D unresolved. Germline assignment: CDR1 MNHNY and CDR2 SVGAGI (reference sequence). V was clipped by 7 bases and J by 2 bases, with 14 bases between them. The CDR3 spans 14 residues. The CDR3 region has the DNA TGTGCCAGCATTACCTCAGAAATTAACACTGAAGCTTTCTTT. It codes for CASITSEINTEAFF.

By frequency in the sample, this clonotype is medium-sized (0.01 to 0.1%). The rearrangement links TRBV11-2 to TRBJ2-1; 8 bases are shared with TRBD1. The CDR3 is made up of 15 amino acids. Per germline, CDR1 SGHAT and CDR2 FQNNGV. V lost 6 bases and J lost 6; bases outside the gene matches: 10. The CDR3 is CASSFDRGKGNEQFF. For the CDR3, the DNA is TGTGCCAGCAGTTTCGACAGGGGAAAGGGCAATGAGCAGTTCTTC.

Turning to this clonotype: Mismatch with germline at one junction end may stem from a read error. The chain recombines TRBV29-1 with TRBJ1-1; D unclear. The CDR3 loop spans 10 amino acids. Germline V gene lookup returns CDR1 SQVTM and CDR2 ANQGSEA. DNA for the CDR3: TGCAGCGTTGAAGAGGTGAAAGCTCTCTTT. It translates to CSVEEVKALF. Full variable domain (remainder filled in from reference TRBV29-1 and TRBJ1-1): SAVISQKPSRDICQRGTSLTIQCQVDSQVTMMFWYRQQPGQSLTLIATANQGSEATYESGFVIDKFPISRPNLTFSTLTVSNMSPEDSSIYLCSVEEVKALFGQGTRLTVV.

CDR3 residues: CASSVRPSGSLTGELFF. CDR3 DNA sequence: TGTGCCAGCAGTGTAAGACCTAGCGGGAGTCTTACCGGGGAGCTGTTTTTT. This chain joins TRBV6-1 and TRBJ2-2, with 10 bases fitting TRBD2. The CDR3 loop spans 17 amino acids. Germline lookup yields CDR1 MNHNS and CDR2 SASEGT. Trimming removed 4 bases from V and 5 bases from J; junction bases left unmatched: 10.

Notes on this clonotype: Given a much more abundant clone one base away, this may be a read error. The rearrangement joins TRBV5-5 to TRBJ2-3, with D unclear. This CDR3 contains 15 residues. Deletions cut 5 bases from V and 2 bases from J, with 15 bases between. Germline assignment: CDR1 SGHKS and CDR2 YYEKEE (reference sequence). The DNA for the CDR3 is TGTGCCAGCAGTACCGCTAGGGTAGCCACAGATACGCAGTATTTT. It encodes CASSTARVATDTQYF.

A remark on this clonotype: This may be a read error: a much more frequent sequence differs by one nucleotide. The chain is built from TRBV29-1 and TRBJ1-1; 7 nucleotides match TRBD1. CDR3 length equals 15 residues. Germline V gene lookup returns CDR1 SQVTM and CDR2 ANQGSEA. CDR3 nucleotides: TGCAGCGTTACCGAAGGGGGCAGGTGGAACACTGAAGCTTTATTT. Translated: CSVTEGGRWNTEALF.

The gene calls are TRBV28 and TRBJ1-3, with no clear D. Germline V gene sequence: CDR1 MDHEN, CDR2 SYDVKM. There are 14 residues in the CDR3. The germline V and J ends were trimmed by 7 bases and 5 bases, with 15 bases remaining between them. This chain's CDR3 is CASIELDGRNTIYF. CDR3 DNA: TGTGCCAGCATCGAGCTTGATGGGAGAAACACCATATATTTT. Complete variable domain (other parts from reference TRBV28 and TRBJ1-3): DVKVTQSSRYLVKRTGEKVFLECVQDMDHENMFWYRQDPGLGLRLIYFSYDVKMKEKGDIPEGYSVSREKKERFSLILESASTNQTSMYLCASIELDGRNTIYFGEGSWLTVV.

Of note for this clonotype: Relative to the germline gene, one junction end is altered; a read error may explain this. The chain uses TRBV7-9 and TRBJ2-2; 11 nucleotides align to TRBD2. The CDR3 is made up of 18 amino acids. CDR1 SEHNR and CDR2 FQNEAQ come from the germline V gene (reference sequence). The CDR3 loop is CASSLPGLADTKHRGAVF. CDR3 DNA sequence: TGTGCCAGCAGCTTACCGGGACTAGCGGATACTAAACACCGGGGAGCTGTTTTT.

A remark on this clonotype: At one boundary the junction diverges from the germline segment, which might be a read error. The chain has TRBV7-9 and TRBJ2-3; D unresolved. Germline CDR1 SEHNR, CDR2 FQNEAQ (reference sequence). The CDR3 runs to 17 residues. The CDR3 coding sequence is TGTGTCAGCAGCCCAGCAGTCCACGATAGTACCCCTGATACGCAGTATTTT. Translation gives CVSSPAVHDSTPDTQYF.

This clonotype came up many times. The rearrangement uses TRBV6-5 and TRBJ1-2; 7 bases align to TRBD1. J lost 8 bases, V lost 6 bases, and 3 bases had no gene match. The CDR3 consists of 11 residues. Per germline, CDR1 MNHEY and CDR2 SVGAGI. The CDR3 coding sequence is TGTGCCAGCAGCCCGGACAGGGGCTACACCTTC. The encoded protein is CASSPDRGYTF.

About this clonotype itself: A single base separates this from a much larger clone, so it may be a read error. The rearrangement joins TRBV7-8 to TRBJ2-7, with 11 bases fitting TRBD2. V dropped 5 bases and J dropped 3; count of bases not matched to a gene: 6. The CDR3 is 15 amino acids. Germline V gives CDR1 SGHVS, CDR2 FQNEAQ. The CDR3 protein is CASSGWGTSGYEQYF. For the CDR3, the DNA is TGTGCCAGCAGCGGTTGGGGGACTAGCGGCTACGAGCAGTACTTC. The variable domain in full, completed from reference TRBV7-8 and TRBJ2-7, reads GAGVSQSPRYKVAKRGQDVALRCDPISGHVSLFWYQQALGQGPEFLTYFQNEAQLDKSGLPSDRFFAERPEGSVSTLKIQRTQQEDSAVYLCASSGWGTSGYEQYFGPGTRLTVT.

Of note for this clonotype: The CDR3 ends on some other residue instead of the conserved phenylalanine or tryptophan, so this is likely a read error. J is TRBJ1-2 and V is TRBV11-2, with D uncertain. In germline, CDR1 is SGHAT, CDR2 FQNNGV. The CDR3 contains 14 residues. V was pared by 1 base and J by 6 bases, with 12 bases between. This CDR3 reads CASSLARVVDGYTL. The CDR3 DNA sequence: TGTGCCAGCAGCTTAGCGAGGGTTGTTGATGGCTACACCCTC.

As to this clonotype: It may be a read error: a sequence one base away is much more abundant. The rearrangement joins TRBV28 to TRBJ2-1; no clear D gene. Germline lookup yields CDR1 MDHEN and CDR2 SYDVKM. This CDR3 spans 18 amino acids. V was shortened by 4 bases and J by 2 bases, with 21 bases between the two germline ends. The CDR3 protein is CASSYLLPDTDTYNEQFF. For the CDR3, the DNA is TGTGCCAGCAGTTACCTTCTGCCCGACACCGATACCTACAATGAGCAGTTCTTC.

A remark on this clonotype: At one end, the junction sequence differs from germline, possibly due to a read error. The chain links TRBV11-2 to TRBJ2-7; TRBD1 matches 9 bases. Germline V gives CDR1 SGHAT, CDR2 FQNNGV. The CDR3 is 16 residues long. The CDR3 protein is CASSPIAYRGHYGQYF. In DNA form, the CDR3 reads TGTGCCAGCAGTCCTATAGCCTACAGGGGGCACTACGGGCAGTACTTC.

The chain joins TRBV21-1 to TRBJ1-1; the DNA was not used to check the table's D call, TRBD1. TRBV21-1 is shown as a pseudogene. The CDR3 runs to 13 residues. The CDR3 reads CASSSRPGPEAFF. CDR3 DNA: TGTGCCAGCAGCAGCCGCCCGGGGCCCGAAGCTTTCTTT.

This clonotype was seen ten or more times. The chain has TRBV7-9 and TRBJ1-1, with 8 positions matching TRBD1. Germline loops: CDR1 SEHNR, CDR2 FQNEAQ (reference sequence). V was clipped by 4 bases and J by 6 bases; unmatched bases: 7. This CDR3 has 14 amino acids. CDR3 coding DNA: TGTGCCAGCAGCTCCACAGGGGGAAAGGCTGAAGCTTTCTTT. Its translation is CASSSTGGKAEAFF.